This is a list of T cell receptor beta chains from one sample in a study of T cells after posttransplantation cyclophosphamide. The repertoire was sequenced with immunoSEQ multiplex PCR; TCRdb's copy has only in-frame clones and lacks some. Altogether roughly 3,000 clones were found in the sample, and no singletons occur. Here the sequenced sample was PBMCs, taken after allogeneic stem cell transplant with posttransplant cyclophosphamide. The receptors shown here come from a female patient in her fifties who received an allogeneic stem cell transplant from a related donor, was CMV-positive, and had no GVHD. Some of the T cells may derive from the graft donor. Each CDR3 is given without its conserved first and last residue.

v_gene	j_gene	CDR3aa
TRBV4-2	TRBJ2-2	ASSRRGGMGNTGELF
TRBV11-2	TRBJ2-5	ASQTGVAETQY
TRBV27	TRBJ2-2	ASSPQRVTGELF
TRBV5-1	TRBJ2-7	ASSLEAGIYEQY
TRBV7-3	TRBJ1-1	ASSLSRDRGTEAF
TRBV30	TRBJ2-2	AWTAGAVGQLF
TRBV9	TRBJ1-3	ASSVGGGENTIY
TRBV12-3/TRBV12-4	TRBJ2-6	ASSSQEFGSGANLLT
TRBV19	TRBJ1-4	ASSFGTGNEKLF
TRBV5-1	TRBJ1-4	ASSLRRTEGKLF
TRBV2	TRBJ2-2	ASSGTSGRAGELF
TRBV28	TRBJ1-5	ASRLPGEQPQH
TRBV11-2	TRBJ2-1	ASRGHRGEYNEQF
TRBV7-8	TRBJ2-7	ASSLGPWLRNEQY
TRBV7-2	TRBJ2-1	ASSLQSGDNEQF